Shown below are 23 T cell receptor beta chains from a single sample sequenced in a study of siplizumab effects on memory and regulatory T cells. The table came from immunoSEQ multiplex PCR; TCRdb's copy has only in-frame clones and leaves some out. This table has some 120,000 clones, around 93% appearing once. Sequencing was carried out using non-Treg CD4+ T cells sorted from blood. All receptors derive from a human donor in good health.

The chain has TRBV18 and TRBJ2-3; D may be TRBD1 or TRBD2 (5 bases each). V lost 6 bases, J lost 6 bases, and 13 bases lay in between. The CDR3 contains 13 residues. Germline V gene data show CDR1 as KGHSH and CDR2 as LQKENI. Here the CDR3 reads CASSYGAKDTQYF. In DNA form, the CDR3 reads TGTGCCAGCTCGTACGGGGCCAAGGATACGCAGTATTTT.

This sequence joins TRBV7-8 and TRBJ2-2, with D possibly TRBD2 on 6 matching bases. The germline V gene has CDR1 SGHVS and CDR2 FQNEAQ. The CDR3 consists of 17 residues. The V end lost 5 bases, the J end lost 0 bases, and 16 bases lay between the germline ends. The CDR3 bases are TGTGCCAGCAGCGTGGTGGGGGGTACCTCGAACACCGGGGAGCTGTTTTTT. Translating gives CASSVVGGTSNTGELFF.

J is TRBJ1-1 and V is TRBV27; TRBD1 might be the D (6 bases). The V end was cut by 2 bases, the J end by 4 bases, with 8 bases between. CDR3 length: 13 amino acids. Germline values: CDR1 MNHEY, CDR2 SMNVEV (reference sequence). CDR3 sequence (DNA): TGTGCCAGCAGTTTAACAGGGATCACTGAAGCTTTCTTT. Protein sequence: CASSLTGITEAFF.

J is TRBJ1-1 and V is TRBV5-1; no reliable D call. The CDR3 covers 15 residues. Germline V lookup: CDR1 SGHRS, CDR2 YFSETQ. V lost 2 bases and J 0 bases, leaving 11 bases between the germline ends. CDR3 nucleotide sequence: TGCGCCAGCAGCTTACGCAACTTGATGAACACTGAAGCTTTCTTT. Translated: CASSLRNLMNTEAFF. The full variable domain, its missing parts supplied by reference TRBV5-1 and TRBJ1-1, is KAGVTQTPRYLIKTRGQQVTLSCSPISGHRSVSWYQQTPGQGLQFLFEYFSETQRNKGNFPGRFSGRQFSNSRSEMNVSTLELGDSALYLCASSLRNLMNTEAFFGQGTRLTVV.

The chain joins TRBV7-2 to TRBJ2-5; 12 bases map to TRBD2. Germline V gives CDR1 SGHTA, CDR2 FQGNSA. With V trimmed by 5 bases and J by 1 base, 5 bases remained unmatched. This CDR3 comprises 16 residues. CDR3 region: CASSHTSGGFQETQYF. DNA for the CDR3: TGTGCCAGCAGCCATACTAGCGGGGGGTTCCAAGAGACCCAGTACTTC.

The chain joins TRBV5-6 to TRBJ1-5, with TRBD1 matching over 9 bases. With V trimmed by 2 bases and J by 7 bases, 7 bases remained unmatched. Germline loops: CDR1 SGHDT, CDR2 YYEEEE. The CDR3 is made up of 15 amino acids. The CDR3 nucleotides are TGTGCCAGCAGCTTAATGACAGGGGGAGGGCAGCCCCAGCATTTT. Its protein product is CASSLMTGGGQPQHF.

V usage is TRBV7-2 and J usage is TRBJ2-1; D unresolved. Trimming shortened V by 5 bases and J by 10 bases, and 12 bases separated the two germline ends. Germline CDR1 is SGHTA and CDR2 is FQGNSA. The CDR3 is 12 residues long. The chain's CDR3 is CASSHPSREQFF. In nucleotides, the CDR3 is TGTGCCAGCAGCCACCCGTCCAGGGAGCAGTTCTTC. The complete variable domain, with remaining parts taken from reference TRBV7-2 and TRBJ2-1, reads GAGVSQSPSNKVTEKGKDVELRCDPISGHTALYWYRQSLGQGLEFLIYFQGNSAPDKSGLPSDRFSAERTGGSVSTLTIQRTQQEDSAVYLCASSHPSREQFFGPGTRLTVL.

The chain recombines TRBV2 with TRBJ1-2; the D gene is possibly TRBD1 (5 bases). Between the trimmed V and J ends, which lost 5 bases and 4 bases, there was a span of 8 bases. Germline V gene lookup returns CDR1 SNHLY and CDR2 FYNNEI. The CDR3 has 12 amino acids. CDR3 nucleotides: TGTGCCAGCAGTCTCGACAGCTATGGCTACACCTTC. Translation: CASSLDSYGYTF.

The chain uses TRBV18 and TRBJ2-5; TRBD2 is a possible D gene (5 bases). The CDR3 is 15 amino acids. The germline V gene has CDR1 KGHSH and CDR2 LQKENI. V was cut by 2 bases and J by 2 bases, with 12 bases left in between. CDR3 amino acids: CASSPSLTGQETQYF. The CDR3 DNA reads as TGTGCCAGCTCACCATCGTTGACGGGACAAGAGACCCAGTACTTC.

The chain links TRBV25-1 to TRBJ2-1, with a weak D call TRBD2 (7 bases). The ends were cut back, 8 bases at V and 4 bases at J, with 18 bases in the middle. The germline gives CDR1 MGHDK, CDR2 SYGVNS. The CDR3 has 15 amino acids. Here the CDR3 DNA reads TGTGCCAGCGTCGGGGGGCATATTTCTTACAATGAGCAGTTCTTC. Protein product: CASVGGHISYNEQFF.

Points on this clone: Relative to the germline gene, one junction end is altered; a read error may explain this. V and J are TRBV10-3 and TRBJ2-1; 7 bases align to TRBD1. This CDR3 spans 19 amino acids. Germline CDR1 is ENHRY and CDR2 is SYGVKD. The CDR3 DNA reads as TGTGCCATCAGGGAGTCCATAGGACAGGCGTTAAGCTCCTACAATGAGCAGTTCTTC. The encoded protein is CAIRESIGQALSSYNEQFF.

This clone showed up just a few times. This chain connects TRBV2 to TRBJ1-1; the D is unclear. The CDR3 is 14 residues long. The V gene lost 6 bases and the J gene lost 2 bases, with 13 bases spanning the gap. CDR1 and CDR2 from the germline V gene are SNHLY and FYNNEI. This CDR3 is CASRRPSGNTEAFF. The CDR3 nucleotides are TGTGCCAGCAGAAGACCATCGGGAAACACTGAAGCTTTCTTT.

This clone was seen a single time. This chain connects TRBV29-1 to TRBJ2-7, with a possible D match to TRBD2 (5 bases). V lost 5 bases, J lost 4 bases, and 12 bases lay in between. Germline values: CDR1 SQVTM, CDR2 ANQGSEA. The CDR3 sequence is 12 residues long. This CDR3 reads CSVLRGLYEQYF. CDR3 DNA sequence: TGCAGCGTTCTCCGGGGTTTGTACGAGCAGTACTTC.

This rearrangement joins TRBV10-1 to TRBJ2-5, with D possibly being TRBD2 (5 bases). This CDR3 region has 16 residues. Germline CDR1 reads WNHNN; CDR2 reads SYGVQD (reference sequence). Between the trimmed V and J ends, which lost 0 bases and 5 bases, there was a span of 16 bases. The CDR3 is CASSESKGGVAETQYF. CDR3 DNA: TGCGCCAGCAGTGAGTCTAAAGGTGGGGTAGCGGAGACCCAGTACTTC.

This sequence joins TRBV6-6 and TRBJ1-5, with D perhaps matching TRBD1 (6 bases). CDR3 length equals 12 residues. V was cut by 4 bases and J by 12 bases, with 13 bases left in between. CDR1 is MNHNY and CDR2 is SVGAGI in the germline V gene (reference sequence). The CDR3 reads CASSFDRTIQHF. CDR3 bases: TGTGCCAGCAGTTTCGACAGGACAATCCAGCATTTT.

This sequence joins TRBV9 and TRBJ2-7; TRBD1 matches at 7 bases. With 2 bases clipped from V and 0 bases from J, the junction kept 5 bases outside the gene matches. Germline CDR1 is SGDLS and CDR2 is YYNGEE. CDR3 length: 15 amino acids. The CDR3 DNA reads as TGTGCCAGCAGCGTCGGACAGGCCAGCTCCTACGAGCAGTACTTC. Translation gives CASSVGQASSYEQYF.

The chain uses TRBV5-4 and TRBJ1-2; maybe TRBD1 (5 bases). The CDR3 extends over 14 amino acids. Trimming removed 0 bases from V and 3 bases from J, with 9 bases in between. The germline V gene has CDR1 SGHNT and CDR2 YYREEE (reference sequence). In DNA, the CDR3 is TGTGCCAGCAGCTTGGGGGGGGAGTACTATGGCTACACCTTC. As protein: CASSLGGEYYGYTF.

The J gene is TRBJ2-1, the V gene TRBV19; 7 positions agree with TRBD1. Per germline, CDR1 LNHDA and CDR2 SQIVND (reference sequence). CDR3 size: 16 residues. Trimming cost V 0 bases and J 4 bases; bases outside gene matches: 6. Written as DNA, the CDR3 is TGTGCCAGTAGTATAGATCTACCGGGACAGTACAATGAGCAGTTCTTC. It translates to CASSIDLPGQYNEQFF.

The CDR3 coding sequence is TGTGCCAGCAGGGGCCGTGGCAGGGGACAAGAGACCCAGTACTTC. It is translated as CASRGRGRGQETQYF. V usage is TRBV6-1 and J usage is TRBJ2-5, with TRBD1 as a possible D gene (6 bases). Germline assignment: CDR1 MNHNS and CDR2 SASEGT. Trimming pared 6 bases from V and 2 bases from J, leaving 16 bases between. The CDR3 loop spans 15 amino acids.

The rearrangement joins TRBV7-3 to TRBJ2-2; D may be TRBD2 (5 bases). V was shortened by 6 bases and J by 4 bases, with 12 bases between the two germline ends. This CDR3 has 14 residues. CDR1 and CDR2 from the germline V gene are SGHTA and FQGTGA. As DNA, the CDR3 is TGTGCCAGCAGGCAGGTGGCGGGCACCGGGGAGCTGTTTTTT. Translating it yields CASRQVAGTGELFF.

The chain links TRBV14 to TRBJ1-1; no clear D gene. Germline CDR1 SGHDN, CDR2 FVKESK. This CDR3 is 13 amino acids long. V was shortened by 3 bases and J by 0 bases, with 5 bases between the two germline ends. CDR3: CASSQTLNTEAFF. The CDR3 region has the DNA TGTGCCAGCAGCCAGACGTTGAACACTGAAGCTTTCTTT. Using reference TRBV14 and TRBJ1-1 for the parts outside the CDR3, the full variable domain is EAGVTQFPSHSVIEKGQTVTLRCDPISGHDNLYWYRRVMGKEIKFLLHFVKESKQDESGMPNNRFLAERTGGTYSTLKVQPAELEDSGVYFCASSQTLNTEAFFGQGTRLTVV.

About this clone: The CDR3 carries no conserved terminal phenylalanine or tryptophan, so it likely arises from a read error. The DNA is omitted, as the CDR3 cannot be located on it reliably, and the CDR3 follows TCRdb's listing. The CDR3 reads CASSSGYLS. The V gene is TRBV11-2, the J gene TRBJ2-3; the table's TRBD1 call for D was not verified on the DNA. The CDR3 spans 9 residues, counting both ends. Germline lookup yields CDR1 SGHAT and CDR2 FQNNGV.

Written as DNA, the CDR3 is TGCGCCAGCAGCCGAAACCCCGCTGGCGGGGGGATCAATGAGCAGTTCTTC. This sequence encodes CASSRNPAGGGINEQFF. V gene TRBV4-3 combines with J gene TRBJ2-1; 8 nucleotides line up with TRBD2. The CDR3 covers 17 residues. V lost 4 bases and J lost 6; bases outside the gene matches: 14. Germline V gene data show CDR1 as LGHNA and CDR2 as YSLEER.